The 6 T cell receptor beta chains below come from one sample, sequenced in a study of blood T cell repertoires in COVID-19. Here immunoSEQ multiplex PCR was the method, and the copy in TCRdb shows in-frame clones only, minus some. The table lists around 230,000 clones, around 83% of them singletons, with around 11% in the top ten. The specimen was peripheral blood. All receptors come from a woman between 55 and 75 years old with active or convalescent COVID-19.

This clone was observed a few times. The chain joins TRBV27 to TRBJ1-2; D might be TRBD1 (5 bases). The germline V and J ends were trimmed by 6 bases and 4 bases, with 15 bases remaining between them. This CDR3 region has 14 residues. Germline V CDR1 and CDR2: MNHEY, SMNVEV (reference sequence). The CDR3 DNA follows: TGTGCCAGCAGACCGGGTGGGGGGGGCTATGGCTACACCTTC. Translated, it gives CASRPGGGGYGYTF.

The chain uses TRBV6-5 and TRBJ2-4, with a tentative D call TRBD2 (5 bases). The CDR3 is 13 amino acids. Deletions cut 7 bases from V and 1 base from J, with 8 bases between. CDR1 and CDR2 (germline): MNHEY, SVGAGI. The CDR3 bases are TGTGCCAGCATCGGGGTGGCCAAAAACATTCAGTACTTC. It specifies CASIGVAKNIQYF.

In regard to this clone: The junction shows a germline mismatch at one end, possibly a read error. The chain joins TRBV6-5 to TRBJ1-1; possible D gene TRBD1, 6 bases. This CDR3 spans 13 amino acids. Germline values: CDR1 MNHEY, CDR2 SVGAGI. CDR3 in DNA: TGTGCCAGCAGTTACGAGCGGGGGGCTGAGGCTTTCTTT. It is translated as CASSYERGAEAFF.

Concerning this clone: The junction and the germline gene differ at one end; a read error may be behind it. The chain combines TRBV7-9 with TRBJ1-1, with D maybe TRBD1 (6 bases). The V gene's germline CDR1 is SEHNR and CDR2 FQNEAQ (reference sequence). CDR3 length: 12 residues. The CDR3 nucleotides are TGTGCCAGCAGCCCTGGTCCAGGGGCCTTCATCTTT. Translation gives CASSPGPGAFIF.

The rearrangement links TRBV5-5 to TRBJ2-3; tentatively, D is TRBD1 (5 bases). CDR1 and CDR2 from the germline V gene are SGHKS and YYEKEE (reference sequence). The CDR3 consists of 16 residues. V lost 4 bases and J lost 2, with 17 bases in between. CDR3 nucleotides: TGTGCCAGCAGCATAACAGGAACCCGCGCCACAGATACGCAGTATTTT. Encoded protein: CASSITGTRATDTQYF.

This chain connects TRBV6-6 to TRBJ2-2; 10 bases fit TRBD2. This CDR3 region has 16 residues. CDR1 and CDR2 (germline): MNHNY, SVGAGI (reference sequence). V lost 6 bases to trimming and J lost 7 bases; unmatched junction nucleotides: 11. This CDR3 reads CASSPGGSGGYGELFF. Here the CDR3 DNA reads TGTGCCAGCAGCCCCGGGGGTAGCGGGGGGTACGGGGAGCTGTTTTTT.